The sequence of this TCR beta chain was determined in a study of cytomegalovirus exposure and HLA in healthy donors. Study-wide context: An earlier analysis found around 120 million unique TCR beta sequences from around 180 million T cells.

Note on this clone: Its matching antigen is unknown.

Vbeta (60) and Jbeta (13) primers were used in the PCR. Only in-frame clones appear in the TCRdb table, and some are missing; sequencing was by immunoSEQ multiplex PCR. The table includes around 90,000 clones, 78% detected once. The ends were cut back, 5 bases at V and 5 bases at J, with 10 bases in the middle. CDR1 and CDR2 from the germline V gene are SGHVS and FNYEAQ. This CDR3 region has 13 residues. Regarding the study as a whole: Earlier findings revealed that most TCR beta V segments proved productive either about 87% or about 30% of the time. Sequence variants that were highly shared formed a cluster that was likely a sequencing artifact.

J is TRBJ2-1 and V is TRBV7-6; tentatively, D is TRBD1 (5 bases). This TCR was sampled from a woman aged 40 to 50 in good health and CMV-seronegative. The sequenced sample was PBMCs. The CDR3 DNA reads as TGTGCCAGCAGCCAGGGCAGCCACAATGAGCAGTTCTTC. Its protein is CASSQGSHNEQFF.